Below, one TCR beta chain is given with its context. As yet, its antigen is unknown. TCRdb re-called the PCR reads with MiXCR, one entry per CDR3 protein. The sample contains roughly 100,000 distinct CDR3 sequences, 30% to 45% of which appear only once. The data belong to a study of molecular identifiers for immune sequencing clone quantification. Trimming removed 3 bases from V and 1 base from J, with 13 bases in between. Germline V lookup: CDR1 LNHDA, CDR2 SQIVND (reference sequence). The CDR3 is 16 amino acids. Overall study results and limits: Spiked Jurkat TCR RNA equivalent to one cell was reportedly detectable in roughly 1 million naive cells.

The sample comprised naive CD8+ T cells from blood, with Jurkat cell RNA spiked in. Specified subset: FACS-sorted CD8+CD4-CCR7+CD45RA+ naive T cells. This chain uses TRBV19 with TRBJ2-1; TRBD1 is a possible D gene (6 bases). The receptor was derived from a human donor in good health. Some libraries in this study had Jurkat cell RNA spiked in. The DNA for the CDR3 is TGTGCCAGTAGTATGTCAGGGGCGCGTTCCTACAATGAGCAGTTCTTC. It is translated as CASSMSGARSYNEQFF.